What follows is one T cell receptor beta chain and its context. This specimen belongs to a study of OX40 agonist ivuxolimab in advanced cancers. Clones were sequenced by immunoSEQ multiplex PCR, and TCRdb holds only the in-frame ones, with some missing. This repertoire shows tens of thousands of clones, 84% found once; its top ten account for 25% to 35%. Germline CDR1 and CDR2: SEHNR and FQNEAQ (reference sequence). V gave up 6 bases and J gave up 2 bases, with 18 bases separating them. This CDR3 comprises 16 residues. This receptor was obtained from an adult with an advanced solid tumor such as melanoma, head and neck, liver or kidney cancer. The V call is TRBV7-9, the J call TRBJ2-3, with D uncertain. Sequencing used CD4+ or CD8+ T cells sorted from blood, obtained in a trial of the OX40 agonist ivuxolimab. The CDR3 sequence is CASSRRQPRSTDTQYF. CDR3 nucleotides: TGTGCCAGCAGTAGGCGGCAGCCTAGGTCCACAGATACGCAGTATTTT.